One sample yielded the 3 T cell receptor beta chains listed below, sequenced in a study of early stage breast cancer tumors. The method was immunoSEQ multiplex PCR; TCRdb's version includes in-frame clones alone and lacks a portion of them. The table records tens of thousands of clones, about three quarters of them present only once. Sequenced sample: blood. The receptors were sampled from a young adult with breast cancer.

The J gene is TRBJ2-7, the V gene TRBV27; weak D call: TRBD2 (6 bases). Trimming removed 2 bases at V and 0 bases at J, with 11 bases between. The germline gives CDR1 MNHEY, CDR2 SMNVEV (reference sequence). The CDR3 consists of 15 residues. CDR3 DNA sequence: TGTGCCAGCAGTTTAGGGGGACTTCTCTCCTACGAGCAGTACTTC. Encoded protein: CASSLGGLLSYEQYF.

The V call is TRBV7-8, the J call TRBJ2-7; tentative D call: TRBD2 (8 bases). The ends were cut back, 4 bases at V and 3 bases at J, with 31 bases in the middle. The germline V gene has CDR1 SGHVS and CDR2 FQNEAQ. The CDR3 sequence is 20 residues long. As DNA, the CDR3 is TGTGCCAGCAGCTCGGATAGGGGGCCGGTTACTAGCGGTAAACACTACGAGCAGTACTTC. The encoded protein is CASSSDRGPVTSGKHYEQYF.

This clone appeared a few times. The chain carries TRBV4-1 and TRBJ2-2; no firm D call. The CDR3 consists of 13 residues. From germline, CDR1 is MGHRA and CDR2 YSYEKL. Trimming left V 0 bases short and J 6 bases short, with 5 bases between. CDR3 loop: CASSQEVAGELFF. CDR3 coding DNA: TGCGCCAGCAGCCAAGAGGTCGCCGGGGAGCTGTTTTTT.